One T cell receptor (beta chain) is described in this entry. Its antigen remains unidentified. This sample is part of a study of OX40 agonist ivuxolimab in advanced cancers. Turning to the study itself: The study gave patients intravenous ivuxolimab at 0.01 to 10 mg/kg every 2 weeks. The mean age was approximately 60 years, ranging from 23 to 79, with 65% to 85% of participants male. Whole-study findings and limits: At 0.1 to 3.0 mg/kg, CD4+ and CD8+ blood T cells expanded clonally by week 6.

The length of the CDR3 is 15 residues. Germline V gene sequence: CDR1 SGHNT, CDR2 YYREEE (reference sequence). J gave up 5 bases and V 6 bases, and 10 bases lay outside the gene matches. Assay: immunoSEQ multiplex PCR; the TCRdb copy retains only in-frame clones and omits some. Among around 84,000 clones, around nine tenths were seen once, and the ten largest hold around 0.44%. The rearrangement uses TRBV5-4 and TRBJ2-1; 8 nucleotides match TRBD2. The sequenced sample was CD4+ or CD8+ T cells sorted from blood, obtained in a trial of the OX40 agonist ivuxolimab. This receptor was taken from an adult with an advanced solid tumor such as melanoma, head and neck, liver or kidney cancer. The CDR3 nucleotides read TGTGCCAGCACCTCCCCGGGGGGGTCAAACAATGAGCAGTTCTTC. Translating it yields CASTSPGGSNNEQFF.